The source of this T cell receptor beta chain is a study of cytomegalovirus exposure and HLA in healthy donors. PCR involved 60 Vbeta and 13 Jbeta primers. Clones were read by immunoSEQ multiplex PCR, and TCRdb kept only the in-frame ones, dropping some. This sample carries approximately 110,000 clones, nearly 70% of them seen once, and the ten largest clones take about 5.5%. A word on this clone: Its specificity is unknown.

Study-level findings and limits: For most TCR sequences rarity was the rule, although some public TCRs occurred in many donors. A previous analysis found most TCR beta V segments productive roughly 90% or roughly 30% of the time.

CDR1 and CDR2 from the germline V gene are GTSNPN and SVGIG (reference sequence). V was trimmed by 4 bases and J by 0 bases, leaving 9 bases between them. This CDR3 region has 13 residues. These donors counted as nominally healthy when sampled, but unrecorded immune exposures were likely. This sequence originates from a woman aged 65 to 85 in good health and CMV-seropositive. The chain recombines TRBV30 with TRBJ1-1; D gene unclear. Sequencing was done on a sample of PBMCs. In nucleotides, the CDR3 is TGTGCCTGGATGCCGAACATGAACACTGAAGCTTTCTTT. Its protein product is CAWMPNMNTEAFF.